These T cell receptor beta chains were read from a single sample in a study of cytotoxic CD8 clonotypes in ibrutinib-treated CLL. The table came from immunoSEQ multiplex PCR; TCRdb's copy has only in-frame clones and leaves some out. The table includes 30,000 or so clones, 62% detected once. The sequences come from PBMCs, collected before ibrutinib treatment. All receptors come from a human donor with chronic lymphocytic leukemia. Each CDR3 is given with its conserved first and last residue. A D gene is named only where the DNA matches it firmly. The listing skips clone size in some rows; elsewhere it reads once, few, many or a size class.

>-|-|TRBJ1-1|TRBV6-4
TGTGCCAGCAGGGCCCGGGGGAGTATGAACACTGAAGCTTTCTTT
CASRARGSMNTEAFF
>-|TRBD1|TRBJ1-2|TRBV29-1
TGCAGCGTTGTCAACCCCGCGGGGAGGGGGCATTACTATGGCTACACCTTC
CSVVNPAGRGHYYGYTF
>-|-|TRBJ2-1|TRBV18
TGTGCCAGCTCACCATTCGACAGTACCGAGGGGAATGAGCAGTTCTTC
CASSPFDSTEGNEQFF
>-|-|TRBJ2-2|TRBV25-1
TGTGCCAGCAGTGGGGGGCCTACAAACACCGGGGAGCTGTTTTTT
CASSGGPTNTGELFF
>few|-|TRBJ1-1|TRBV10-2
TGCGCCAGCAGGGGAACCGGGACACCCGCTTTCTTT
CASRGTGTPAFF
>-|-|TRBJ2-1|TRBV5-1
TGCGCCAGCAGCTTGGCGGGAGCAGAGCAGTTCTTC
CASSLAGAEQFF
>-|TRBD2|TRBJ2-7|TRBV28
TGTGCCAGCAGTTTATTCGGTAGCGGGCCTTTTCACGAGCAGTACTTC
CASSLFGSGPFHEQYF
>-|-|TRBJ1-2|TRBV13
TGTGCCAGCAGCCAGAGCGTCCTCAATGGCTACACCTTC
CASSQSVLNGYTF
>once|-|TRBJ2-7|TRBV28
TGTGCCAGCAGTTTAGCACACAGCGAGCAGTACTTC
CASSLAHSEQYF
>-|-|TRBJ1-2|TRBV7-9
TGTGCCAGCAGCACCGAGCAGGGAGGCTACACCTTC
CASSTEQGGYTF
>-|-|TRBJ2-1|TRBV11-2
TGTGCCAGCAGCCCTCCCGCGACCCGGAATGAGCAGTTCTTC
CASSPPATRNEQFF
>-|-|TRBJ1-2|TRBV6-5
TGTGCCAGCAGTTCCTCCGGAGGGGCCTCCAACTATGGCTACACCTTC
CASSSSGGASNYGYTF
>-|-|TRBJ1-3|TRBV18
TGTGCCAGCTCACCAGACCCCTCTGGAAACACCATATATTTT
CASSPDPSGNTIYF
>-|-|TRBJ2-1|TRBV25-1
TGTGCCAGCACCATAGTTGGTGCCAATGAGCAGTTCTTC
CASTIVGANEQFF
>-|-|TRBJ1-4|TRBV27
TGTGCCAGCAGCCCCAGACAGGCCTCTAATGAAAAACTGTTTTTT
CASSPRQASNEKLFF
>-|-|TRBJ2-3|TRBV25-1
TGTGCCAGCAGTGAACGGGTCGATTACCAACCACTCACAGATACGCAGTATTTT
CASSERVDYQPLTDTQYF
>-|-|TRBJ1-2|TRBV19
TGTGCCAGTAGCGACACAGGAGCTAACTATGGCTACACCTTC
CASSDTGANYGYTF